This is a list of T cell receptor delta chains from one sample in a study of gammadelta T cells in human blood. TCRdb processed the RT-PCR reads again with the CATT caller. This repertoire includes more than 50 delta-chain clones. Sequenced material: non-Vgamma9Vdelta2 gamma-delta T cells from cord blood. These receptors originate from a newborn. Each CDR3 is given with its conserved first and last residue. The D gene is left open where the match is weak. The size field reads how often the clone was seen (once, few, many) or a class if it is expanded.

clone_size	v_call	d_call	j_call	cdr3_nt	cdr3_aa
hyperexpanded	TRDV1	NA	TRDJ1	TGTGCTCTTGGGGAAATGAATGACGAGGACACCGATAAACTCATCTTT	CALGEMNDEDTDKLIF
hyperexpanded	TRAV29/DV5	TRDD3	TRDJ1	TGTGCAGCAAGCCGTAGGGGGGAACTGGGTTGGGGGATACGCGAAGGTCTTTACACCGATAAACTCATCTTT	CAASRRGELGWGIREGLYTDKLIF
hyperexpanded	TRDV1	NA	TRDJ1	TGTGCTCTTGGGGAACGTTCCTCCTTGGATGATCCTACGCCGGGGGATACCGATAAACTCATCTTT	CALGERSSLDDPTPGDTDKLIF
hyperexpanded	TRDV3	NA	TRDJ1	TGTGCCTTTAGCGGCGACTCCCCGTTCCCGTTCCCCGATAAACTCATCTTT	CAFSGDSPFPFPDKLIF
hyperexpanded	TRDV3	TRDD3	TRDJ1	TGTGCCTTTAGACTAGTCATTTCCCGACTGGGGGACACGGGAACCGATAAACTCATCTTT	CAFRLVISRLGDTGTDKLIF